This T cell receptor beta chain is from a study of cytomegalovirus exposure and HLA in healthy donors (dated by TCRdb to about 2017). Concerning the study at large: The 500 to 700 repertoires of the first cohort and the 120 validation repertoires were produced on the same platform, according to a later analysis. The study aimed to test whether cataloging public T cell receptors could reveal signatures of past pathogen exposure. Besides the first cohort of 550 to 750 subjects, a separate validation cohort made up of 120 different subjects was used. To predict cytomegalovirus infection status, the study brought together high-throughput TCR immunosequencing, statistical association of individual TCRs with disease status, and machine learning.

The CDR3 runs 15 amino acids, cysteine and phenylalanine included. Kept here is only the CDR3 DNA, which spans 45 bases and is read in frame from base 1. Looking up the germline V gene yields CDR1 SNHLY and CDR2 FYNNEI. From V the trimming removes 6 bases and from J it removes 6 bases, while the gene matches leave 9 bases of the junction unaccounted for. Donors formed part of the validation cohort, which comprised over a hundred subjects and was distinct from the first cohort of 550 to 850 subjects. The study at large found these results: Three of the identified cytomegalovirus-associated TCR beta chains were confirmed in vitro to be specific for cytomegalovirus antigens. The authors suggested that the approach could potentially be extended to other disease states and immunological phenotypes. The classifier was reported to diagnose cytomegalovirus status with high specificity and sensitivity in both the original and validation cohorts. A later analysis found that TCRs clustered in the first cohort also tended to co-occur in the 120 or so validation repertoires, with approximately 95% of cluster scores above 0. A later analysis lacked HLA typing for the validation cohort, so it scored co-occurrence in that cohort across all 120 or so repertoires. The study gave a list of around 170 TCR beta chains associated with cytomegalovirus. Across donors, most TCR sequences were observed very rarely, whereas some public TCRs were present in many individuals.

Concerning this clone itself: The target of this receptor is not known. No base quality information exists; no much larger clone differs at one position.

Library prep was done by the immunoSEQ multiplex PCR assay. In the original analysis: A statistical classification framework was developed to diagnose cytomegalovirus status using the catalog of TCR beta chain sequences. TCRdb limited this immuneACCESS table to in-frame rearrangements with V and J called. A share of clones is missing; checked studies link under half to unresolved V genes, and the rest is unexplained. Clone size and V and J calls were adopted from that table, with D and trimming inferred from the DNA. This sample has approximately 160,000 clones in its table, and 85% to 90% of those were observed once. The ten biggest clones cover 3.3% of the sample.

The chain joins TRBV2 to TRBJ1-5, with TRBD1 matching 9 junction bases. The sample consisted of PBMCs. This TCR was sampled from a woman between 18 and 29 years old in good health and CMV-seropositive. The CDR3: CASRTGTGKGQPQHF. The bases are TGTGCCAGCAGAACCGGGACAGGGAAGGGTCAGCCCCAGCATTTT.